This TCR beta chain was identified in a study of molecular identifiers for immune sequencing clone quantification. Study-level findings and limits: Identical barcode-sharing TCR molecules could lead to underestimated sizes for highly expanded clones.

This clonotype came up many times. Its matching antigen is unknown. This may arise from a read error, as a much more abundant clone is one base away. TCRdb independently ran MiXCR on the PCR reads; one entry per CDR3 protein. The data show 250,000 to 400,000 distinct CDR3 sequences, over 20% seen once. CDR3 length: 12 residues. V lost 6 bases to trimming and J lost 4 bases, with 9 bases between them. This chain uses TRBV12-3 or TRBV12-4 with TRBJ1-2; D may be TRBD1 (6 bases). The sample consisted of naive CD8+ T cells from blood, with Jurkat cell RNA spiked in. Stated subset: FACS-sorted CD8+CD4-CCR7+CD45RA+ naive T cells. The TCR sequence derives from a human donor in good health. Some libraries in this study had Jurkat cell RNA spiked in. The CDR3 spells CASSSDSYGYTF. The CDR3 DNA reads as TGTGCCAGCAGCTCGGACAGCTATGGCTACACCTTC.